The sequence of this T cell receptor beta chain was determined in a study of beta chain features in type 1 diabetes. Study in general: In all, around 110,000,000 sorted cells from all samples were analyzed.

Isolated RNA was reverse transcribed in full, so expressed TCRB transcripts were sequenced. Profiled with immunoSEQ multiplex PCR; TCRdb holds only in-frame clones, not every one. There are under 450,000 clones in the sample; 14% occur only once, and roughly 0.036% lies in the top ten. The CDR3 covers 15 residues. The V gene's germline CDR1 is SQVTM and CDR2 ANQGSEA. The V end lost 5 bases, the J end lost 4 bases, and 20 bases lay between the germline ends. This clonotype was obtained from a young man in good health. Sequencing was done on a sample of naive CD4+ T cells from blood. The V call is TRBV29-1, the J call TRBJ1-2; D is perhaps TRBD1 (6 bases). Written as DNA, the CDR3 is TGCAGCGTTCCCAAGCAGAAGGAGGGGGGCTATGGCTACACCTTC. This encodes CSVPKQKEGGYGYTF.